What follows are 2 T cell receptor beta chains derived from one specimen sequenced in a study of blood T cell repertoires in COVID-19. The repertoire was sequenced with immunoSEQ multiplex PCR; TCRdb's copy has only in-frame clones and lacks some. This repertoire shows around 99,000 clones, 90% to 95% found once; its top ten account for approximately 1.3%. The specimen was peripheral blood. Source of these receptors: a woman aged 25-40 years with acute or convalescent COVID-19.

The CDR3 protein is CASSTTSGGAWQYF. DNA for the CDR3: TGTGCCAGTAGTACCACTAGCGGGGGGGCCTGGCAGTACTTC. The gene calls are TRBV19 and TRBJ2-7, with 13 bases identical to TRBD2. Germline CDR1 is LNHDA and CDR2 is SQIVND (reference sequence). The CDR3 sequence is 14 residues long. V lost 4 bases and J lost 9; bases outside the gene matches: 6.

This chain joins TRBV5-1 and TRBJ1-2; TRBD1 is a possible D gene (6 bases). CDR1 SGHRS and CDR2 YFSETQ come from the germline V gene. V lost 1 base to trimming and J lost 7 bases, with 20 bases between them. This CDR3 comprises 16 residues. CDR3 sequence (DNA): TGCGCCAGCAGCTTGTCATCCACAGGGAAGACGGGTGGCTACACCTTC. Amino acid sequence: CASSLSSTGKTGGYTF.